This TCR beta chain derives from a study of cytomegalovirus exposure and HLA in healthy donors. Whole-study results and caveats: There were some V segments, including TRBV6-2 and TRBV6-3, excluded as indistinguishable.

Note on this clone: Its antigen is undetermined.

PCR amplification relied on 60 Vbeta primers (plus 13 Jbeta primers). Produced via immunoSEQ multiplex PCR; TCRdb's table is partial and in-frame only. Seen here are roughly 290,000 clones, roughly 80% observed once, and the top ten hold 0.3% to 0.35%. In germline, CDR1 is MNHNS, CDR2 SASEGT. The CDR3 length is 13 residues. With V trimmed by 4 bases and J by 3 bases, 2 bases remained unmatched. The chain is built from TRBV6-1 and TRBJ1-1; 7 nucleotides agree with TRBD1. The sequence was collected from a girl aged 2-10 years in good health and CMV-seronegative. Sample: PBMCs. The CDR3 DNA sequence: TGTGCCAGCAGTGGGACAGGATACACTGAAGCTTTCTTT. It specifies CASSGTGYTEAFF.